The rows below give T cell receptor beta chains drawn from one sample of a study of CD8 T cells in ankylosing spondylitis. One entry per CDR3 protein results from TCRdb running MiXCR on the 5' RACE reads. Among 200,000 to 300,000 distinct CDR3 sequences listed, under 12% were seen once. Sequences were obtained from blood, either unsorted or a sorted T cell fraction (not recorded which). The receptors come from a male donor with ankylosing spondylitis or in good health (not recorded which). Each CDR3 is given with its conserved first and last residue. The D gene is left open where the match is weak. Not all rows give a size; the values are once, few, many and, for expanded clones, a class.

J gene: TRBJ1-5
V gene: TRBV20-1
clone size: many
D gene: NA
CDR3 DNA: TGCAGTGCTAGAGGTTTTAGGGGGAATCAGCCCCAGCATTTT
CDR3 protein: CSARGFRGNQPQHF

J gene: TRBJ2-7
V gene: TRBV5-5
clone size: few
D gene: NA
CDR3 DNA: TGTGCCAGCAGCTTAGGGGGGACGGTCACCTACGAGCAGTACTTC
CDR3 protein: CASSLGGTVTYEQYF

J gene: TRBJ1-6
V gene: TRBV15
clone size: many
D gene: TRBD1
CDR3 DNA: TGTGCCACCAGGGACAGACAGGGTGGATCACCCCTCCACTTT
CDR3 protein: CATRDRQGGSPLHF

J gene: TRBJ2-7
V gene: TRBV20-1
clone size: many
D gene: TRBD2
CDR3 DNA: TGCAGTGCTGGGGGGCCTAGCGGGTTTTACGAGCAGTACTTC
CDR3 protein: CSAGGPSGFYEQYF

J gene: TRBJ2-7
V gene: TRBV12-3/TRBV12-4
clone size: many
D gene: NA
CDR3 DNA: TGTGCCAGCAGGCCGGTGGGGGGGGCAAACGAGCAGTACTTC
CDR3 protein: CASRPVGGANEQYF

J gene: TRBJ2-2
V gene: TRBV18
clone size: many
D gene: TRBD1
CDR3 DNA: TGTGCCAGCTCACCAGGGGACAGGGGAAACACCGGGGAGCTGTTTTTT
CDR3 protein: CASSPGDRGNTGELFF

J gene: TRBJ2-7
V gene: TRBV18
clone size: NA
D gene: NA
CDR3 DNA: TGTGCCAGCTCATCGGACATCGAGCAGTACTTC
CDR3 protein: CASSSDIEQYF

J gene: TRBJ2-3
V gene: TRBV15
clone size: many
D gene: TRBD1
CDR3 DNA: TGTGCCACCAGCAGAGATGGGACAGGGCCAGATACGCAGTATTTT
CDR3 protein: CATSRDGTGPDTQYF

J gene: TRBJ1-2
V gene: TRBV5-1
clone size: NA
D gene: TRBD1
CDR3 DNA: TGCGCCAGCAGCTTTGGACAGGGGGCTGGCTATGGCTACACCTTC
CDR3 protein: CASSFGQGAGYGYTF

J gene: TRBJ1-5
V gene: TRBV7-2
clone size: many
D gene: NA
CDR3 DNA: TGTGCCAGCAGCATGACAACCTATAGCAATCAGCCCCAGCATTTT
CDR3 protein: CASSMTTYSNQPQHF

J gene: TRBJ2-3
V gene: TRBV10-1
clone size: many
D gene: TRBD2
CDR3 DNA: TGCGCCAGCAGTGAGCCCCCTCCGGGAGGGCACTCTAGCACAGATACGCAGTATTTT
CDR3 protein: CASSEPPPGGHSSTDTQYF

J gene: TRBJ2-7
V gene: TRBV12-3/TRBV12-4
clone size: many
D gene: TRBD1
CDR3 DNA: TGTGCCAGCAGGAACAGGGGAATGGGCGAGCAGTACTTC
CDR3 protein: CASRNRGMGEQYF